These 14 T cell receptor beta chains were sequenced from one sample in a study of blood T cell repertoires in COVID-19 (dated by TCRdb to 2020 to 2021). Library creation used the immunoSEQ multiplex PCR assay. Drawn from immuneACCESS, this table holds only the in-frame rearrangements with V and J called that TCRdb kept. Clones are partly lost; checked studies trace under half to an unresolved V gene and leave the rest unexplained. For this sample the table gives approximately 100,000 clones, of which about 85% were detected only once. 9.5% to 15% of the sample belongs to the ten largest clones. The specimen was peripheral blood. The receptors originated from a human donor in a cohort sampled during active COVID-19.

The J gene is TRBJ1-1, the V gene TRBV29-1; D remains ambiguous. Germline V gene data show CDR1 as SQVTM and CDR2 as ANQGSEA. The CDR3 spans 11 residues. Trimming removed 7 bases at V and 1 base at J, with 7 bases between. The CDR3 DNA follows: TGCAGCGGTACTGCGAACACTGAAGCTTTCTTT. It is translated as CSGTANTEAFF.

This clone was counted once. This chain joins TRBV10-3 and TRBJ1-3, with a weak D call TRBD1 (5 bases). The germline V gene encodes CDR1 ENHRY and CDR2 SYGVKD. The V end was cut by 3 bases, the J end by 4 bases, with 7 bases between. The CDR3 is 13 amino acids. CDR3 in DNA: TGTGCCATCAGTGACGGGGGAGGAAACACCATATATTTT. Its protein is CAISDGGGNTIYF.

The chain joins TRBV24-1 to TRBJ1-1; D not certain. Germline V gives CDR1 KGHDR, CDR2 SFDVKD. V was trimmed by 2 bases and J by 1 base, leaving 4 bases between them. This CDR3 region has 13 residues. The CDR3 loop is CATSDSSNTEAFF. The CDR3, as DNA: TGTGCCACCAGTGATTCCTCGAACACTGAAGCTTTCTTT.

Concerning this clone: Relative to the germline gene, one junction end is altered; a read error may explain this. This chain connects TRBV15 to TRBJ1-1; unclear D gene. This CDR3 region has 13 residues. Germline V gene data show CDR1 as LNHNV and CDR2 as YYDKDF (reference sequence). CDR3 in amino acids: CATSRDPGSESFF. The DNA for the CDR3 is TGTGCCACCTCTCGGGATCCGGGGTCTGAATCTTTCTTT. The whole variable domain, remainder taken from reference TRBV15 and TRBJ1-1, is DAMVIQNPRYQVTQFGKPVTLSCSQTLNHNVMYWYQQKSSQAPKLLFHYYDKDFNNEADTPDNFQSRRPNTSFCFLDIRSPGLGDTAMYLCATSRDPGSESFFGQGTRLTVV.

The genes are TRBV14 and TRBJ1-2, with TRBD1 identical over 9 bases. The CDR3 spans 15 residues. Trimming took 2 bases from V and 4 from J; bases not matched to a gene: 5. CDR1 SGHDN and CDR2 FVKESK come from the germline V gene. CDR3 in amino acids: CASSQWDRVFYGYTF. DNA of the CDR3: TGTGCCAGCAGCCAATGGGACAGGGTTTTCTATGGCTACACCTTC.

This chain connects TRBV19 to TRBJ1-4, with D maybe TRBD1 (6 bases). This CDR3 comprises 15 residues. Germline V gene lookup returns CDR1 LNHDA and CDR2 SQIVND (reference sequence). Trimming shortened V by 4 bases and J by 3 bases, and 12 bases separated the two germline ends. CDR3 loop: CASSRLTGPNEKLFF. Written as DNA, the CDR3 is TGTGCCAGTAGTAGACTGACAGGACCTAATGAAAAACTGTTTTTT.

The chain joins TRBV18 to TRBJ1-1; TRBD1 matches at 7 bases. The CDR3 spans 15 residues. Germline V lookup: CDR1 KGHSH, CDR2 LQKENI. V shed 1 base, J shed 1 base, and the junction held 3 bases outside the gene matches. The CDR3 sequence is CASSPQGAQNTEAFF. The CDR3, as DNA: TGTGCCAGCTCACCACAGGGGGCGCAGAACACTGAAGCTTTCTTT.

The chain links TRBV9 to TRBJ2-1, with 10 bases matching TRBD2. Germline values: CDR1 SGDLS, CDR2 YYNGEE. With V trimmed by 0 bases and J by 8 bases, 14 bases remained unmatched. There are 18 residues in the CDR3. The CDR3 coding sequence is TGTGCCAGCAGCGTAGTAGGGACTAGCGACGTCCTGGTAGATGAGCAGTTCTTC. Translated, it gives CASSVVGTSDVLVDEQFF.

The chain combines TRBV20-1 with TRBJ2-1; D may be TRBD2 (5 bases). The V gene's germline CDR1 is DFQATT and CDR2 SNEGSKA (reference sequence). V was trimmed by 3 bases and J by 3 bases, leaving 12 bases between them. CDR3 length: 14 residues. Here the CDR3 DNA reads TGCAGTGCTAGTGAGGGCATCGGCTACAATGAGCAGTTCTTC. Its protein is CSASEGIGYNEQFF.

This chain joins TRBV3-1 (or the pseudogene TRBV3-2) and TRBJ1-5; D unresolved. Germline CDR1 reads LGHDT; CDR2 reads YNNKEL (reference sequence). Trimming removed 0 bases at V and 0 bases at J, with 12 bases between. The CDR3 has 17 residues. DNA for the CDR3: TGTGCCAGCAGCCAAGAGTCCGGGAGTTATAGCAATCAGCCCCAGCATTTT. As protein: CASSQESGSYSNQPQHF.

The rearrangement links TRBV4-3 to TRBJ1-2; D unclear. Per germline, CDR1 LGHNA and CDR2 YSLEER. The V gene lost 2 bases and the J gene lost 1 base, with 17 bases spanning the gap. The CDR3 has 17 residues. In DNA form, the CDR3 reads TGCGCCAGCAGCCAATCCCTTGCCGAGAGAGTTAACTATGGCTACACCTTC. Its protein product is CASSQSLAERVNYGYTF.

V usage is TRBV6-5 and J usage is TRBJ2-7; D may be TRBD2 (5 bases). Germline assignment: CDR1 MNHEY and CDR2 SVGAGI. The CDR3 has 15 residues. The V end lost 0 bases, the J end lost 3 bases, and 12 bases lay between the germline ends. The CDR3 sequence is CASSYSSGSFYEQYF. For the CDR3, the DNA is TGTGCCAGCAGTTACTCGAGCGGATCCTTCTACGAGCAGTACTTC.

The chain employs TRBV7-9 and TRBJ1-1; 8 nucleotides align to TRBD1. The CDR3 runs to 15 residues. Germline CDR1 and CDR2: SEHNR and FQNEAQ (reference sequence). V lost 5 bases and J lost 1; bases outside the gene matches: 6. CDR3 region: CASSISTGANTEAFF. DNA of the CDR3: TGTGCCAGCAGCATTTCGACAGGGGCGAACACTGAAGCTTTCTTT.

The chain recombines TRBV6-5 with TRBJ2-5, with D possibly matching TRBD2 (6 bases). From germline, CDR1 is MNHEY and CDR2 SVGAGI. Trimming took 6 bases from V and 7 from J, leaving 18 bases between them. The CDR3 extends over 14 amino acids. The DNA of the CDR3 is TGTGCCAGCAGCTCCGACAGAGCGGGTCGGACCCAGTACTTC. This sequence encodes CASSSDRAGRTQYF.